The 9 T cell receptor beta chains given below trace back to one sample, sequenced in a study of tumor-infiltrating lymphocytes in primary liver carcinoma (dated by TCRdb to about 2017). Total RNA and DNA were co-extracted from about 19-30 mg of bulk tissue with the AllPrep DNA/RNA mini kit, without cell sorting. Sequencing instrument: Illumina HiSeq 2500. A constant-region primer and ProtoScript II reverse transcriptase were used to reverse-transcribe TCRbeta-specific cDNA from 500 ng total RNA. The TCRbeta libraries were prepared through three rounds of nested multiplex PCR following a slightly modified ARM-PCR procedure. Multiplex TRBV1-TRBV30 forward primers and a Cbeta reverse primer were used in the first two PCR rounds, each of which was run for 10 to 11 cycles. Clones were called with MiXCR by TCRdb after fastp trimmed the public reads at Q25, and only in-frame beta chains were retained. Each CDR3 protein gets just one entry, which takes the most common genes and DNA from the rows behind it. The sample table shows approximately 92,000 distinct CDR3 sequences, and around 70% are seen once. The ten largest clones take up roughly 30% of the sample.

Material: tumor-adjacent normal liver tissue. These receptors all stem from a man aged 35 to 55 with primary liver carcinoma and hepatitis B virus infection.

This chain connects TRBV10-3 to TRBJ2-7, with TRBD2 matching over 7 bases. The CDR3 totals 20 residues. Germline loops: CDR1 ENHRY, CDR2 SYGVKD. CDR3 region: CVTTVDKGLGSVGGAYEQYF. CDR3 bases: TGTGTCACCACCGTGGACAAAGGACTAGGGAGTGTTGGAGGGGCCTACGAGCAGTACTTC.

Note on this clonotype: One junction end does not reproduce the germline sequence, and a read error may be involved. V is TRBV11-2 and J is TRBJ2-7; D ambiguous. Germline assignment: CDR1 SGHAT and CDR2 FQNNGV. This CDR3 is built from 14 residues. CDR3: CASAAQWGSYELYF. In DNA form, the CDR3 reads TGTGCCAGTGCGGCTCAGTGGGGTTCCTACGAGCTGTACTTC. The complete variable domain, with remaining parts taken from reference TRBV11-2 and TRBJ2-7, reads EAGVAQSPRYKIIEKRQSVAFWCNPISGHATLYWYQQILGQGPKLLIQFQNNGVVDDSQLPKDRFSAERLKGVDSTLKIQPAKLEDSAVYLCASAAQWGSYELYFGPGTRLTVT.

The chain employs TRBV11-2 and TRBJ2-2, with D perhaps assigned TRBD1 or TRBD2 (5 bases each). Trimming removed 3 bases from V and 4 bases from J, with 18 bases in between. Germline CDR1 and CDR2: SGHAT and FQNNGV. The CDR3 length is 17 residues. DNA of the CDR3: TGTGCCAGCAGCTTTGATCGGGACGGGGCCAGCACCGGGGAGCTGTTTTTT. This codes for CASSFDRDGASTGELFF.

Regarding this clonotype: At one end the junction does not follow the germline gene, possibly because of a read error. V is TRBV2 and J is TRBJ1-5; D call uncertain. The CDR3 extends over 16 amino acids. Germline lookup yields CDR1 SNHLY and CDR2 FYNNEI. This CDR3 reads CASTEMGGQNNQPQHF. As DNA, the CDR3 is TGTGCCAGCACTGAAATGGGAGGCCAAAACAATCAGCCCCAGCATTTT. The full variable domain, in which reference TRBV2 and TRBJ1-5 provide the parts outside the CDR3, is EPEVTQTPSHQVTQMGQEVILRCVPISNHLYFYWYRQILGQKVEFLVSFYNNEISEKSEIFDDQFSVERPDGSNFTLKIRSTKLEDSAMYFCASTEMGGQNNQPQHFGDGTRLSIL.

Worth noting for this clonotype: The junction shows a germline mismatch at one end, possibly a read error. CDR3 region: CASSKGQDNDKLSF. The CDR3 DNA reads as TGTGCCAGCAGTAAGGGACAGGACAATGATAAACTGTCTTTT. The V and J genes are TRBV6-6 and TRBJ1-4, with 8 positions matching TRBD1. Germline-derived CDR1 and CDR2 are MNHNY and SVGAGI (reference sequence). The CDR3 is 14 amino acids.

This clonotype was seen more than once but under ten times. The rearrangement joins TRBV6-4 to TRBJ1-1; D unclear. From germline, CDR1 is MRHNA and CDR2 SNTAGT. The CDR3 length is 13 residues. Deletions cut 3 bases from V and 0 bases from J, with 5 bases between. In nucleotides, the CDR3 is TGTGCCAGCAGTGAATCCATGAACACTGAAGCTTTCTTT. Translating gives CASSESMNTEAFF.

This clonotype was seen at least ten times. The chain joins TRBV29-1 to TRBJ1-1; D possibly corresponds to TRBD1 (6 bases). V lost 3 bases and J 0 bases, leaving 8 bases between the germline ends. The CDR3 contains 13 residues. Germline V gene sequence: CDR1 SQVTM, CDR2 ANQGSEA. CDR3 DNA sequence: TGCAGCGTTGAGGACAGCATGAACACTGAAGCTTTCTTT. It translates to CSVEDSMNTEAFF.

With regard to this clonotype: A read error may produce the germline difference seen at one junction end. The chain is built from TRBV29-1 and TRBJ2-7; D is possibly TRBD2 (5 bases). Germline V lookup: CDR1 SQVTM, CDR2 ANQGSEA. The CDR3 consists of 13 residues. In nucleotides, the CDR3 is TGCATCGTTGAGGGAGACGGCTCCTACGAGCACTACTTC. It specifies CIVEGDGSYEHYF.

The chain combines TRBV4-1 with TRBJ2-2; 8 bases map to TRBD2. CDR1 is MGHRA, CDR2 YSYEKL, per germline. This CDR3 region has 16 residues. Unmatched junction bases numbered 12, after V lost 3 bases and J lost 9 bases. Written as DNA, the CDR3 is TGCGCCAGCAGCCAGACTCCGGGACTAGAGGCCAGGGAGCTGTTTTTT. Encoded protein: CASSQTPGLEARELFF.